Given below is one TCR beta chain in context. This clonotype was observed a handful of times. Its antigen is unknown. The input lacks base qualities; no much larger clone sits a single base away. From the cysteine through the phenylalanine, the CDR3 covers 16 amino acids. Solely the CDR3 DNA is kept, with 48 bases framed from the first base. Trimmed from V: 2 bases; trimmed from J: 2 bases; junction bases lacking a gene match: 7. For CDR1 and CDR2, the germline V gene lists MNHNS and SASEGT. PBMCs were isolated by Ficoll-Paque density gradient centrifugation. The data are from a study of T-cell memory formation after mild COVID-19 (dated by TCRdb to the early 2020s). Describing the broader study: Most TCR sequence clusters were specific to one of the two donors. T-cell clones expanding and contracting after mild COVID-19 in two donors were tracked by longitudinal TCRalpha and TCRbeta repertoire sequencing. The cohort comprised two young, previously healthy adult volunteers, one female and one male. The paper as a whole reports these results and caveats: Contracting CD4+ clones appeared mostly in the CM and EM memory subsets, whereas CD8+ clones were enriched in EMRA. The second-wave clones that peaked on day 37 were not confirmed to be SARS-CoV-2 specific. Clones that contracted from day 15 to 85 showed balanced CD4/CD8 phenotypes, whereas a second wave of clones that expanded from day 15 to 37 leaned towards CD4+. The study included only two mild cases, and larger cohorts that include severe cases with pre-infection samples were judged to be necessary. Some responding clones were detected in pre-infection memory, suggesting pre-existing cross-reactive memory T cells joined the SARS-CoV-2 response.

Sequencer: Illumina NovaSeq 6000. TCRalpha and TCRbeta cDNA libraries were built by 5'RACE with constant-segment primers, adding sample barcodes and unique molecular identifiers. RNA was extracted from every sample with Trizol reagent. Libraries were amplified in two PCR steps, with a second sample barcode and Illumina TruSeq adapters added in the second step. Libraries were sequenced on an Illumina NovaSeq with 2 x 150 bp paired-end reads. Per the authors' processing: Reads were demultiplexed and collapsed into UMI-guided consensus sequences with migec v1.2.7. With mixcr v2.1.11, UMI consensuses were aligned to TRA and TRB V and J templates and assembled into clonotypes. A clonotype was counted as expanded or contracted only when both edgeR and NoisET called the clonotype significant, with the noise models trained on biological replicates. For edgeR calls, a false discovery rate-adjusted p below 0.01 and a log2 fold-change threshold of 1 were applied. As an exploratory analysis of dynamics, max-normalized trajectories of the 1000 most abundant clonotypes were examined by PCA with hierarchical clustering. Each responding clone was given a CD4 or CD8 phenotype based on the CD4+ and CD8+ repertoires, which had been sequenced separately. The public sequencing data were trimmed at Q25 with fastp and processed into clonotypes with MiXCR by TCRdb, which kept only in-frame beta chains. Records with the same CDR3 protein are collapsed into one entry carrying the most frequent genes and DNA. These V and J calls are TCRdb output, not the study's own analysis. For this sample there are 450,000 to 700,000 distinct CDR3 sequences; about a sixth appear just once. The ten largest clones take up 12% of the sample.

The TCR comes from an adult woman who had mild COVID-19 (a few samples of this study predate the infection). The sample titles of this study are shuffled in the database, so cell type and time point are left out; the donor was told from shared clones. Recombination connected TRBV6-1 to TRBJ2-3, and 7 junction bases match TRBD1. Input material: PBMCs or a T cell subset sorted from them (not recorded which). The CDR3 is CASSERTGTITDTQYF. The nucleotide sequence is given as TGTGCCAGCAGTGAACGGACAGGAACGATCACAGATACGCAGTATTTT.